Each of the 6 T cell receptor beta chains below was sequenced from the same sample in a study of T cells after yellow fever vaccination. TCRdb processed the 5' RACE reads anew with MiXCR; each CDR3 protein has one entry. This table holds approximately 300,000 distinct CDR3 sequences, about 6.6% found once. Source: PBMCs, taken about 49 days after the first yellow fever vaccination. All receptors derive from a man between 18 and 35 years old who received the YFV17D yellow fever vaccine.

The chain joins TRBV28 to TRBJ1-1; possible D gene TRBD1, 5 bases. This CDR3 spans 14 amino acids. The germline CDR1 and CDR2 sequences are MDHEN and SYDVKM. V lost 7 bases and J 0 bases, leaving 12 bases between the germline ends. This CDR3 reads CASTLRQLNTEAFF. The CDR3 coding sequence is TGTGCCAGCACCTTGCGACAGCTGAACACTGAAGCTTTCTTT.

The chain has TRBV7-8 and TRBJ1-3, with TRBD1 as a possible D gene (6 bases). Germline V gives CDR1 SGHVS, CDR2 FQNEAQ. CDR3 length equals 16 residues. Deletions cut 5 bases from V and 0 bases from J, with 14 bases between. CDR3 protein: CASSNNRDRSGNTIYF. CDR3 coding DNA: TGTGCCAGCAGCAACAACAGGGATCGCTCTGGAAACACCATATATTTT.

In this sample, this clonotype turned up many times. This chain links TRBV5-1 with TRBJ2-3; 9 bases align to TRBD2. From germline, CDR1 is SGHRS and CDR2 YFSETQ. The CDR3 totals 15 residues. Unmatched junction bases numbered 3, after V lost 0 bases and J lost 4 bases. This CDR3 reads CASSLGGTSPDTQYF. The CDR3 DNA sequence: TGCGCCAGCAGCTTGGGCGGGACTAGCCCAGATACGCAGTATTTT.

This clonotype has more than one count but fewer than ten. The V gene is TRBV4-3, the J gene TRBJ1-6; 7 bases match TRBD1. The CDR3 has 18 residues. CDR1 and CDR2 from the germline V gene are LGHNA and YSLEER. V dropped 0 bases and J dropped 9; count of bases not matched to a gene: 14. The CDR3 DNA is TGCGCCAGCAGCCAAGATAGCGTTACGACAGGGCGGGTTTCACCCCTCCACTTT. Its translation: CASSQDSVTTGRVSPLHF.

This clonotype occurred a few times. The rearrangement uses TRBV7-3 and TRBJ2-3; 8 bases line up with TRBD2. CDR3 length equals 14 residues. The V segment lost 5 bases and the J segment 4 bases; nucleotides outside the gene matches: 5. In germline, CDR1 is SGHTA, CDR2 FQGTGA. In nucleotides, the CDR3 is TGTGCCAGCAGCCGGTGGACTAGCCCAGATACGCAGTATTTT. This translates into CASSRWTSPDTQYF.

Here the CDR3 DNA reads TGTGCCACCAGGACTAGCGGATACAATGAGCAGTTCTTC. Translation gives CATRTSGYNEQFF. The V call is TRBV28, the J call TRBJ2-1; TRBD2 agrees at 10 bases. Germline loops: CDR1 MDHEN, CDR2 SYDVKM. The trim removed 10 bases at V and 4 bases at J, leaving 4 bases unmatched. This CDR3 spans 13 amino acids.